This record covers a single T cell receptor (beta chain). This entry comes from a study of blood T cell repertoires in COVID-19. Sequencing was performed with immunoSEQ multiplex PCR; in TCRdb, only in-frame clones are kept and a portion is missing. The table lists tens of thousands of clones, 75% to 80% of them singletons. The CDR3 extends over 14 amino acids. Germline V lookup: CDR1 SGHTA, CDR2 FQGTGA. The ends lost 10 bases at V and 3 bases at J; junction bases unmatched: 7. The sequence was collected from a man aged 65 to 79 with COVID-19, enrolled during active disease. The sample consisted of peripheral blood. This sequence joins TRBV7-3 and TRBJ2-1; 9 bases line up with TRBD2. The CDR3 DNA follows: TGTGCCACCGGAGCGGGAGGCAACTACAATGAGCAGTTCTTC. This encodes CATGAGGNYNEQFF.